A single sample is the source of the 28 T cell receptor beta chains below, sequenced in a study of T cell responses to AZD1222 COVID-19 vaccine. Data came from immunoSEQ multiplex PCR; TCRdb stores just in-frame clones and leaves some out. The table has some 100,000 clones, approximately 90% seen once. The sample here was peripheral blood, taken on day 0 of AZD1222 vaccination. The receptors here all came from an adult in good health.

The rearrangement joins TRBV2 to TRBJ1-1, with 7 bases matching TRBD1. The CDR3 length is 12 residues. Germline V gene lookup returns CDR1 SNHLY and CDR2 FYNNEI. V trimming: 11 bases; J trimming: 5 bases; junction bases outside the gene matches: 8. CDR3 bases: TGTGCCGGCGCCAGGGGGGAGACTGAAGCTTTCTTT. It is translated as CAGARGETEAFF.

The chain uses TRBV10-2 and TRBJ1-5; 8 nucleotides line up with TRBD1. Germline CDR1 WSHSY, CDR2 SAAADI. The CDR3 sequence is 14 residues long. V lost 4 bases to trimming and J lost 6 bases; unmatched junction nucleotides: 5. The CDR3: CASSAAGGSQPQHF. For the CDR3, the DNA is TGCGCCAGCAGTGCGGCAGGGGGCAGTCAGCCCCAGCATTTT.

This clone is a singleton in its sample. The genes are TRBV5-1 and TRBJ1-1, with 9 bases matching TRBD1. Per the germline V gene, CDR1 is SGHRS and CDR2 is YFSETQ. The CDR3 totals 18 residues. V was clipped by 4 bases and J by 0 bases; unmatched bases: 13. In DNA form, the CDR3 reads TGCGCCAGCAGCACGAGAGTATCGGGACAGGGTTTGAACACTGAAGCTTTCTTT. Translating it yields CASSTRVSGQGLNTEAFF.

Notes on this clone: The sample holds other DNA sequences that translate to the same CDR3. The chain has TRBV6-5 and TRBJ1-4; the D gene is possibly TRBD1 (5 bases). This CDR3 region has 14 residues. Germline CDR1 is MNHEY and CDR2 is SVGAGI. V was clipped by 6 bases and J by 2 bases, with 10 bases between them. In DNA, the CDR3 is TGTGCCAGCAGCCGGGGGTGGACTAATGAAAAACTGTTTTTT. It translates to CASSRGWTNEKLFF.

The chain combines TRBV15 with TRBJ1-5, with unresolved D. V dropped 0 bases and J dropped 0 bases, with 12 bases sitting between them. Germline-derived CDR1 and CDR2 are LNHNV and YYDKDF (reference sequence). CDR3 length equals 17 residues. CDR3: CATSRDSGINSNQPQHF. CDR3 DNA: TGTGCCACCAGCAGAGATTCCGGGATTAATAGCAATCAGCCCCAGCATTTT.

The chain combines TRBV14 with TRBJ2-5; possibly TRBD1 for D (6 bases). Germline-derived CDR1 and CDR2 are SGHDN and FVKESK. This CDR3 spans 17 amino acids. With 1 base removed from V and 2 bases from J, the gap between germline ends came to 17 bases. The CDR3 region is CASSQGLGRGAQETQYF. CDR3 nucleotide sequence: TGTGCCAGCAGCCAAGGTCTAGGCAGGGGAGCGCAAGAGACCCAGTACTTC.

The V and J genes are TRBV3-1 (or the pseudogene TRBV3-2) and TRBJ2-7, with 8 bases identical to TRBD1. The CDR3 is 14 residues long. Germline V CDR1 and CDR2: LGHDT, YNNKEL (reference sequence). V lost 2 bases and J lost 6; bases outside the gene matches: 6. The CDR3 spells CASSQLDRETEQYF. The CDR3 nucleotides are TGTGCCAGCAGCCAATTGGACAGGGAGACCGAGCAGTACTTC.

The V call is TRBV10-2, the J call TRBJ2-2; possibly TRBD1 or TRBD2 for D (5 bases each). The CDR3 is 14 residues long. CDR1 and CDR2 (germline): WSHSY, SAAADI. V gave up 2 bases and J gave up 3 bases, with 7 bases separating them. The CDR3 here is CASSERGDTGELFF. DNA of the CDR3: TGCGCCAGCAGTGAGCGAGGGGACACCGGGGAGCTGTTTTTT.

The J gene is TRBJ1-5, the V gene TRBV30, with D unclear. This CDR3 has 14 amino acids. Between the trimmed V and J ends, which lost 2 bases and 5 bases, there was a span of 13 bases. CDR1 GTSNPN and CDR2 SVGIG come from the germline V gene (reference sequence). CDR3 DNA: TGTGCCTGGAGTCAGCTAACAGAGGATCAGCCCCAGCATTTT. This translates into CAWSQLTEDQPQHF. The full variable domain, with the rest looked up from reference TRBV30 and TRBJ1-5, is SQTIHQWPATLVQPVGSPLSLECTVEGTSNPNLYWYRQAAGRGLQLLFYSVGIGQISSEVPQNLSASRPQDRQFILSSKKLLLSDSGFYLCAWSQLTEDQPQHFGDGTRLSIL.

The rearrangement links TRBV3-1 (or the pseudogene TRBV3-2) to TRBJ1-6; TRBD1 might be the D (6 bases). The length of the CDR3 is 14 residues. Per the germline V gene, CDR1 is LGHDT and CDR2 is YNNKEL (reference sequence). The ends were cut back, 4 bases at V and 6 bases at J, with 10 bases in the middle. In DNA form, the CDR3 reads TGTGCCAGCAGCCTAGGACAGTTTAATTCACCCCTCCACTTT. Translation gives CASSLGQFNSPLHF.

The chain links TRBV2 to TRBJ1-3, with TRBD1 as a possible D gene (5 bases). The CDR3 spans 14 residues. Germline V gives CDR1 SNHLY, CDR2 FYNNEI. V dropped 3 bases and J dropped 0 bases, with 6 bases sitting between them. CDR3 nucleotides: TGTGCCAGCAGTGACAGGGCCTCTGGAAACACCATATATTTT. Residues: CASSDRASGNTIYF.

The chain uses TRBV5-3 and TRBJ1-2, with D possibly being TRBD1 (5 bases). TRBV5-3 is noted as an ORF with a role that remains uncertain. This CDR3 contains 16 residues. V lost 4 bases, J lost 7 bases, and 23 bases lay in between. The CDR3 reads CARSAQSGAHGPGYTF. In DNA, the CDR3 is TGTGCCAGAAGCGCGCAATCCGGGGCGCACGGTCCTGGCTACACCTTC.

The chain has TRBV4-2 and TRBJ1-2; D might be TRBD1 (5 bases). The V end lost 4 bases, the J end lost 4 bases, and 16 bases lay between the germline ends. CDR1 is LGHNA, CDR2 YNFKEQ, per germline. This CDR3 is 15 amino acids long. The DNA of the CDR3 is TGTGCCAGCAGCCCCCAAGCAGGGAGCCCCTATGGCTACACCTTC. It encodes CASSPQAGSPYGYTF.

The CDR3 region has the DNA TGTGCCAGCAGCGGTGGGACTAGCGGGGGTAATGAGCAGTTCTTC. Amino acids: CASSGGTSGGNEQFF. V is TRBV2 and J is TRBJ2-1; 14 bases fit TRBD2. The germline gives CDR1 SNHLY, CDR2 FYNNEI. The CDR3 covers 15 residues. The ends lost 6 bases at V and 7 bases at J; junction bases unmatched: 5.

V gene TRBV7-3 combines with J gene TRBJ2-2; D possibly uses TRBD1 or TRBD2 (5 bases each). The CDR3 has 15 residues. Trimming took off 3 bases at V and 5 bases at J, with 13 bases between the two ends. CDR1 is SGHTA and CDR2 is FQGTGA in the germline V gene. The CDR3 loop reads CASSFEGPGTGELFF. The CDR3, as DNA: TGTGCCAGCAGCTTCGAGGGGCCTGGGACCGGGGAGCTGTTTTTT.

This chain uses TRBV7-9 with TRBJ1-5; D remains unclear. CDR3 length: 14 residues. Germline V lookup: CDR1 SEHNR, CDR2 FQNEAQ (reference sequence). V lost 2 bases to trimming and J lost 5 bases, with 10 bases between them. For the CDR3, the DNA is TGTGCCAGCAGCTTACCGGCGAACGATCAGCCCCAGCATTTT. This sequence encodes CASSLPANDQPQHF.

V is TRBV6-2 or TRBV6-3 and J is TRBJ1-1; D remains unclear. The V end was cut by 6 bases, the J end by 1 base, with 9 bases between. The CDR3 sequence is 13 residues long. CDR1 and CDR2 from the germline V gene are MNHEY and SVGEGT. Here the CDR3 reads CASSRDGNTEAFF. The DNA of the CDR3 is TGTGCCAGCAGCCGAGACGGGAACACTGAAGCTTTCTTT.

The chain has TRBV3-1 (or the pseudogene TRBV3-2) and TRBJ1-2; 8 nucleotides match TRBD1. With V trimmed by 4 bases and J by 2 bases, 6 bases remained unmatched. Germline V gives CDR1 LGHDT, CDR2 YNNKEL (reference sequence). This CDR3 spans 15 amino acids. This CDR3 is CASSRAGGVNYGYTF. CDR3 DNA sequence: TGTGCCAGCAGCCGGGCAGGGGGCGTAAACTATGGCTACACCTTC.

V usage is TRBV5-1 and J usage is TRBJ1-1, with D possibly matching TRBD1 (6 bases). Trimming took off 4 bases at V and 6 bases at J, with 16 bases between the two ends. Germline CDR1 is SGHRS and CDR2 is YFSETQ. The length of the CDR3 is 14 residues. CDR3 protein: CASSPGVTGPEAFF. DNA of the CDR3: TGCGCCAGCAGCCCAGGGGTTACAGGTCCTGAAGCTTTCTTT.

The CDR3 sequence is CASSVDQGTGGYTF. The DNA of the CDR3 is TGTGCCAGCAGCGTAGATCAGGGGACGGGAGGCTACACCTTC. This rearrangement joins TRBV9 to TRBJ1-2, with a possible D match to TRBD1 (6 bases). V was shortened by 0 bases and J by 8 bases, with 14 bases between the two germline ends. From germline, CDR1 is SGDLS and CDR2 YYNGEE. The CDR3 loop spans 14 amino acids.

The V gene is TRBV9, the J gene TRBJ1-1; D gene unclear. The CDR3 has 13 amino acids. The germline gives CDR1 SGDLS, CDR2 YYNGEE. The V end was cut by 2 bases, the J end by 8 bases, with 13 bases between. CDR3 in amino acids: CASSVISNGEAFF. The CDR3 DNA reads TGTGCCAGCAGCGTGATCTCGAACGGGGAAGCTTTCTTT.

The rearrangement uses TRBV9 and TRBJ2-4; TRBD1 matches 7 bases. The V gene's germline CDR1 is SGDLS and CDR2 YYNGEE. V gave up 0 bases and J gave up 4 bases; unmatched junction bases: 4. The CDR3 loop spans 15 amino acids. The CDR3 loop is CASSVEGQQKNIQYF. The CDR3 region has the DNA TGTGCCAGCAGCGTAGAGGGACAGCAGAAAAACATTCAGTACTTC. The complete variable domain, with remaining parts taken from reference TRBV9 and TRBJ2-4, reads DSGVTQTPKHLITATGQRVTLRCSPRSGDLSVYWYQQSLDQGLQFLIQYYNGEERAKGNILERFSAQQFPDLHSELNLSSLELGDSALYFCASSVEGQQKNIQYFGAGTRLSVL.

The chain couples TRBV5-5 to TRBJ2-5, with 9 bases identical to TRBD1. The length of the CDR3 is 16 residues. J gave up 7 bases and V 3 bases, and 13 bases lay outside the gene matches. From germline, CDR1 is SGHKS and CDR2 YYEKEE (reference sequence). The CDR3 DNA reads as TGTGCCAGCAGCTCACAAACAGGGGGCGGCCCCAGGACCCAGTACTTC. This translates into CASSSQTGGGPRTQYF.

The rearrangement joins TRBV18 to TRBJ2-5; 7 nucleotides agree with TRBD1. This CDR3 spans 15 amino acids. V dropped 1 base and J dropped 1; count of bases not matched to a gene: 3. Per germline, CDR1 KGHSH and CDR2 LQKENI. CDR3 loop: CASSPQGAFQETQYF. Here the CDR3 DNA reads TGTGCCAGCTCACCACAGGGGGCCTTCCAAGAGACCCAGTACTTC.

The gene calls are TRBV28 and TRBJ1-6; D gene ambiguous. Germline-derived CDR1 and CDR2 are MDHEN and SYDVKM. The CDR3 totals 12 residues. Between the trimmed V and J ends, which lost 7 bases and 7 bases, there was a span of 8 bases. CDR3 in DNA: TGTGCCAGCAAGGGTTGGAATTCACCCCTCCACTTT. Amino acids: CASKGWNSPLHF.

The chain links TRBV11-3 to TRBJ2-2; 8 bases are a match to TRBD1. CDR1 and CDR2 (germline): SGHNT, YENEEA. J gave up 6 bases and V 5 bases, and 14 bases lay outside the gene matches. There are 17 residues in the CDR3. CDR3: CASSPTPGQGGSGELFF. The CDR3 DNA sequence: TGTGCCAGCAGCCCGACTCCCGGACAGGGTGGCTCCGGGGAGCTGTTTTTT.

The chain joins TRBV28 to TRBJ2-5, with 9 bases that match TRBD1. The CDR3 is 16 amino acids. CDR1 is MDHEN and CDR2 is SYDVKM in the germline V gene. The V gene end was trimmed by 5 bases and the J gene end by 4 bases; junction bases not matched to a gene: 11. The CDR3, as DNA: TGTGCCAGCAGTACTCGAAGACAGGGGGTTTCAGAGACCCAGTACTTC. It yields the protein CASSTRRQGVSETQYF.

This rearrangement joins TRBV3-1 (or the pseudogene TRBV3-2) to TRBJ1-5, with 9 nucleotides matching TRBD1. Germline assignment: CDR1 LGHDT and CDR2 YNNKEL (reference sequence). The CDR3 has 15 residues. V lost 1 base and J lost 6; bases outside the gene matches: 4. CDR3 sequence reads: CASSQAGTGFQPQHF. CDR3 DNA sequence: TGTGCCAGCAGCCAAGCCGGGACAGGGTTTCAGCCCCAGCATTTT.